The 30 T cell receptor beta chains in this list originate from one sample, sequenced in a study of type 1 regulatory T cells. These receptors have no identified antigens. TCRdb fed the reads into MiXCR, producing one record per CDR3 protein. The sample shows approximately 43,000 distinct CDR3 sequences, 10% to 15% of them seen only once. The source material was cultured non-Tr1 T cells, either the whole culture or a sorted T cell fraction (not recorded which). These receptors originate from a human donor in good health.

V is TRBV20-1 and J is TRBJ2-1, with 9 bases lining up with TRBD2. Trimming cost V 6 bases and J 9 bases; bases outside gene matches: 9. From germline, CDR1 is DFQATT and CDR2 SNEGSKA (reference sequence). The CDR3 sequence is 13 residues long. CDR3 sequence: CSAWNSGSPEQFF. CDR3 DNA sequence: TGCAGTGCCTGGAATAGCGGGAGCCCTGAGCAGTTCTTC.

The sample holds a few counts of this clonotype. The chain combines TRBV10-3 with TRBJ1-5; 9 positions agree with TRBD1. V shed 10 bases and J 1 base; nucleotides not matched to a gene: 14. Germline-derived CDR1 and CDR2 are ENHRY and SYGVKD. The CDR3 has 17 amino acids. The CDR3, as DNA: TGTGCCACCTCCACAGGGGGCGGGGGGCCAAGCAATCAGCCCCAGCATTTT. It is translated as CATSTGGGGPSNQPQHF.

This clonotype was counted ten times or more. The J gene is TRBJ2-1, the V gene TRBV5-1; D remains unclear. V was shortened by 7 bases and J by 4 bases, with 15 bases between the two germline ends. CDR1 and CDR2 from the germline V gene are SGHRS and YFSETQ. CDR3 size: 14 residues. The CDR3 loop is CASPAWGNYNEQFF. In DNA form, the CDR3 reads TGCGCCAGCCCCGCATGGGGTAATTACAATGAGCAGTTCTTC.

This clonotype showed up many times. V usage is TRBV5-1 and J usage is TRBJ2-1; the match to TRBD2 covers 9 bases. The CDR3 is 16 residues long. V lost 4 bases, J lost 2 bases, and 7 bases stayed unmatched. Germline loops: CDR1 SGHRS, CDR2 YFSETQ. The DNA of the CDR3 is TGCGCCAGCAGCCCTAGCGGGGCCACGACCTACAATGAGCAGTTCTTC. Its translation is CASSPSGATTYNEQFF.

This clonotype was seen ten or more times. The chain links TRBV5-1 to TRBJ2-1, with 8 bases that match TRBD2. CDR3 length: 16 amino acids. Germline assignment: CDR1 SGHRS and CDR2 YFSETQ. V lost 5 bases, J lost 0 bases, and 7 bases stayed unmatched. The chain's CDR3 is CASRTAGTSSYNEQFF. CDR3 in DNA: TGCGCCAGCAGAACCGCCGGGACTAGCTCCTACAATGAGCAGTTCTTC.

This clonotype is a singleton in its sample. A much larger clone differs from this one at a single base, so this may be a read error. This chain joins TRBV27 and TRBJ2-2; maybe TRBD2 (5 bases). Germline assignment: CDR1 MNHEY and CDR2 SMNVEV (reference sequence). CDR3 length: 14 amino acids. The CDR3 DNA is TGTGCCAGCAGTTTGAAGGGTCTTCCTGGGGAGCCGTTTTTT. Translating gives CASSLKGLPGEPFF.

This chain links TRBV5-4 with TRBJ2-3; D is perhaps TRBD1 (6 bases). Looked up from germline, CDR1 is SGHNT and CDR2 is YYREEE (reference sequence). The CDR3 length is 18 residues. V was pared by 3 bases and J by 4 bases, with 24 bases between. CDR3 DNA: TGTGCCAGCAGCTCCCCCTTGGGGGCTTCTCCCCGCCCAGATACGCAGTATTTT. It codes for CASSSPLGASPRPDTQYF.

This clonotype was seen ten or more times. The chain has TRBV9 and TRBJ2-3; D call uncertain. CDR1 and CDR2 (germline): SGDLS, YYNGEE. This CDR3 is 15 amino acids long. V was cut by 3 bases and J by 0 bases, with 11 bases left in between. For the CDR3, the DNA is TGTGCCAGCAGCGAATGGGCGTCTAGCACAGATACGCAGTATTTT. Protein sequence: CASSEWASSTDTQYF.

This clonotype was counted many times. The chain carries TRBV6-5 and TRBJ2-5; D is unclear. CDR1 and CDR2 from the germline V gene are MNHEY and SVGAGI. The CDR3 consists of 12 residues. V gave up 6 bases and J gave up 1 base, with 6 bases separating them. The CDR3 reads CASSSAQETQYF. Written as DNA, the CDR3 is TGTGCCAGCAGCTCGGCCCAAGAGACCCAGTACTTC.

This clonotype was observed a handful of times. This rearrangement joins TRBV3-1 to TRBJ2-2; 10 bases match TRBD1. CDR1 is LGHDT, CDR2 YNNKEL, per germline (reference sequence). Trimming at V came to 7 bases and at J to 7 bases, leaving 6 bases not matched to a gene. The CDR3 runs to 14 residues. CDR3 coding DNA: TGTGCCAGCACCCCGGGACAGGGGCGCGGGGAGCTGTTTTTT. Protein: CASTPGQGRGELFF.

This clonotype was seen at least ten times. The chain joins TRBV7-3 to TRBJ2-1; D remains unclear. V lost 5 bases to trimming and J lost 4 bases, with 9 bases between them. The CDR3 has 13 residues. Germline V lookup: CDR1 SGHTA, CDR2 FQGTGA. DNA of the CDR3: TGTGCCAGCAGCCTTAGGGCTTACAATGAGCAGTTCTTC. Translating it yields CASSLRAYNEQFF.

This clonotype occurred many times. The chain has TRBV6-1 and TRBJ2-7; a possible D gene is TRBD2 (5 bases). CDR1 is MNHNS and CDR2 is SASEGT in the germline V gene. The V end was cut by 8 bases, the J end by 0 bases, with 14 bases between. The CDR3 has 14 amino acids. This chain's CDR3 is CASFRTGSSYEQYF. The CDR3 region has the DNA TGTGCCAGCTTCCGGACGGGGAGCTCCTACGAGCAGTACTTC.

This clonotype occurred many times. This sequence joins TRBV29-1 and TRBJ2-7; 9 bases match TRBD2. J gave up 5 bases and V 6 bases, and 5 bases lay outside the gene matches. This CDR3 is built from 12 residues. CDR1 is SQVTM and CDR2 is ANQGSEA in the germline V gene. CDR3 region: CSVIAGANEQYF. DNA for the CDR3: TGCAGCGTCATAGCGGGAGCAAACGAGCAGTACTTC.

This clonotype was seen more than once but under ten times. This CDR3 is CASSYISLNQPQHF. DNA for the CDR3: TGTGCCAGCAGTTACATCTCGCTTAATCAGCCCCAGCATTTT. The rearrangement links TRBV6-6 to TRBJ1-5; no definite D call. The CDR3 consists of 14 residues. Trimming removed 2 bases at V and 4 bases at J, with 9 bases between. Germline V gene data show CDR1 as MNHNY and CDR2 as SVGAGI (reference sequence).

This clonotype was recorded at least ten times. The chain employs TRBV28 and TRBJ1-1; D unresolved. Trimming removed 4 bases from V and 0 bases from J, with 3 bases in between. The CDR3 totals 12 residues. CDR1 is MDHEN and CDR2 is SYDVKM in the germline V gene. CDR3 sequence: CASSWVNTEAFF. The CDR3 nucleotides are TGTGCCAGCAGTTGGGTGAACACTGAAGCTTTCTTT.

The V gene is TRBV20-1, the J gene TRBJ1-6, with a weak D call TRBD1 (6 bases). Germline CDR1 reads DFQATT; CDR2 reads SNEGSKA (reference sequence). V gave up 2 bases and J gave up 10 bases, with 18 bases separating them. This CDR3 comprises 15 residues. For the CDR3, the DNA is TGCAGTGCTAGAAGGGGGGGAGAGACCGACTCACCCCTCCACTTT. Protein: CSARRGGETDSPLHF.

This clonotype occurred many times. The chain recombines TRBV24-1 with TRBJ2-2, with TRBD1 matching 8 bases. CDR3 length: 14 residues. With 7 bases clipped from V and 4 bases from J, the junction kept 4 bases outside the gene matches. The germline CDR1 and CDR2 sequences are KGHDR and SFDVKD. Here the CDR3 reads CATSPGQATGELFF. In DNA form, the CDR3 reads TGTGCCACCAGCCCGGGACAGGCCACCGGGGAGCTGTTTTTT.

This clonotype has at least ten counts. The chain couples TRBV28 to TRBJ1-6; D is perhaps TRBD1 (5 bases). This CDR3 is 15 amino acids long. Germline V gene lookup returns CDR1 MDHEN and CDR2 SYDVKM. Trimming took off 7 bases at V and 4 bases at J, with 14 bases between the two ends. The CDR3 DNA is TGTGCCAGCAACCCTGCGGGGGGTTATAATTCACCCCTCCACTTT. It is translated as CASNPAGGYNSPLHF.

In this sample, this clonotype turned up many times. The chain uses TRBV20-1 and TRBJ1-4; possible D gene TRBD1, 6 bases. The CDR3 is 15 amino acids. V was shortened by 0 bases and J by 7 bases, with 15 bases between the two germline ends. Germline V gene data show CDR1 as DFQATT and CDR2 as SNEGSKA (reference sequence). The CDR3 spells CSARESTGGREKLFF. The CDR3 nucleotides are TGCAGTGCTAGAGAATCTACCGGGGGCCGTGAAAAACTGTTTTTT.

Only a few counts were recorded for this clonotype. This sequence joins TRBV20-1 and TRBJ1-2; no clear D gene. From germline, CDR1 is DFQATT and CDR2 SNEGSKA (reference sequence). V lost 0 bases and J 6 bases, leaving 14 bases between the germline ends. The CDR3 covers 14 residues. CDR3 loop: CSARDVSTGNGYTF. The CDR3 DNA follows: TGCAGTGCTAGAGATGTTAGTACGGGAAATGGCTACACCTTC.

J is TRBJ1-1 and V is TRBV5-6; D is uncertain. Trimming took off 4 bases at V and 2 bases at J, with 3 bases between the two ends. Germline assignment: CDR1 SGHDT and CDR2 YYEEEE. This CDR3 has 11 amino acids. CDR3 nucleotide sequence: TGTGCCAGCAGCATTAACACTGAAGCTTTCTTT. Protein sequence: CASSINTEAFF.

This clonotype was observed once. A much larger clonotype is one base distant, so this may be a read error. The rearrangement joins TRBV20-1 to TRBJ2-1; 9 bases fit TRBD2. Unmatched junction bases numbered 4, after V lost 5 bases and J lost 5 bases. CDR1 is DFQATT, CDR2 SNEGSKA, per germline (reference sequence). The length of the CDR3 is 13 residues. In DNA form, the CDR3 reads TGCAGTGCTCAGCGGGAGGTCGACAATGAGCAGTTCTTC. Amino acid sequence: CSAQREVDNEQFF.

J is TRBJ2-6 and V is TRBV6-5; 11 nucleotides agree with TRBD2. The V gene end was trimmed by 2 bases and the J gene end by 0 bases; junction bases not matched to a gene: 12. The germline V gene encodes CDR1 MNHEY and CDR2 SVGAGI. The CDR3 covers 21 residues. Here the CDR3 DNA reads TGTGCCAGCAGTTACAGAGGTCTAGCGGGAGGCCCGTTCTCTGGGGCCAACGTCCTGACTTTC. Residues: CASSYRGLAGGPFSGANVLTF.

At least ten counts were recorded for this clonotype. The CDR3 loop is CASSGQRGNIQYF. CDR3 nucleotide sequence: TGTGCCAGCAGCGGGCAGAGGGGAAACATTCAGTACTTC. This chain links TRBV7-2 with TRBJ2-4, with D possibly called TRBD1 or TRBD2 (5 bases each). The CDR3 loop spans 13 amino acids. Germline CDR1 reads SGHTA; CDR2 reads FQGNSA. The V end lost 5 bases, the J end lost 6 bases, and 11 bases lay between the germline ends. The full variable domain, rest sourced from reference TRBV7-2 and TRBJ2-4, is GAGVSQSPSNKVTEKGKDVELRCDPISGHTALYWYRQSLGQGLEFLIYFQGNSAPDKSGLPSDRFSAERTGGSVSTLTIQRTQQEDSAVYLCASSGQRGNIQYFGAGTRLSVL.

This clonotype was picked up many times. The J gene is TRBJ2-2, the V gene TRBV5-1; D call uncertain. This CDR3 is 14 amino acids long. Trimming pared 1 base from V and 2 bases from J, leaving 6 bases between. Per the germline V gene, CDR1 is SGHRS and CDR2 is YFSETQ. The CDR3 loop reads CASSLSRNTGELFF. The CDR3 nucleotides read TGCGCCAGCAGCTTGTCTAGAAACACCGGGGAGCTGTTTTTT. Based on the CDR3 plus reference TRBV5-1 and TRBJ2-2, the full variable domain is KAGVTQTPRYLIKTRGQQVTLSCSPISGHRSVSWYQQTPGQGLQFLFEYFSETQRNKGNFPGRFSGRQFSNSRSEMNVSTLELGDSALYLCASSLSRNTGELFFGEGSRLTVL.

The rearrangement joins TRBV10-3 to TRBJ2-1; TRBD1 is a possible D gene (6 bases). The V end lost 3 bases, the J end lost 0 bases, and 6 bases lay between the germline ends. CDR1 ENHRY and CDR2 SYGVKD come from the germline V gene. The CDR3 covers 14 residues. This CDR3 is CAISEQGSYNEQFF. For the CDR3, the DNA is TGTGCCATCAGTGAACAGGGCTCCTACAATGAGCAGTTCTTC.

This clonotype was recorded at least ten times. The chain combines TRBV28 with TRBJ2-1; no reliable D call. The length of the CDR3 is 15 residues. Between the trimmed V and J ends, which lost 8 bases and 0 bases, there was a span of 14 bases. Germline V gene lookup returns CDR1 MDHEN and CDR2 SYDVKM. The CDR3 bases are TGTGCCAGCCGATTAGGCCGCAGCTCCTACAATGAGCAGTTCTTC. Its protein is CASRLGRSSYNEQFF.

In this sample, this clonotype turned up many times. This chain joins TRBV7-6 and TRBJ2-5; 8 bases align to TRBD1. The CDR3 extends over 13 amino acids. Losses at the gene ends were 3 bases for V and 7 bases for J; bases not matched to a gene: 4. CDR1 is SGHVS, CDR2 FNYEAQ, per germline. The CDR3 spells CASSFQGAGTQYF. The CDR3 nucleotides are TGTGCCAGCAGCTTTCAGGGGGCCGGGACCCAGTACTTC.

There are many counts of this clonotype. The gene calls are TRBV5-1 and TRBJ2-1, with 11 bases that match TRBD2. The CDR3 is 17 residues long. In germline, CDR1 is SGHRS, CDR2 YFSETQ. Trimming removed 4 bases from V and 8 bases from J; junction bases left unmatched: 14. The CDR3 DNA reads as TGCGCCAGCAGCGTTGGGACTAGCGGAGGGACGAGGGATGAGCAGTTCTTC. Protein product: CASSVGTSGGTRDEQFF.

The J gene is TRBJ2-5, the V gene TRBV5-1; 7 nucleotides line up with TRBD2. The CDR3 is made up of 14 amino acids. Germline CDR1 is SGHRS and CDR2 is YFSETQ. With V trimmed by 0 bases and J by 3 bases, 2 bases remained unmatched. The DNA of the CDR3 is TGCGCCAGCAGCTTGGGTGCGGGAGAAGAGACCCAGTACTTC. Translating gives CASSLGAGEETQYF.